The rows below give T cell receptor beta chains drawn from one sample of a study of cytomegalovirus exposure and HLA in healthy donors. Measured with immunoSEQ multiplex PCR; TCRdb has only the in-frame clones, and not every one. In the table there are approximately 200,000 clones, over 80% of which are singletons. Material for sequencing was PBMCs. These receptors came from a woman between 18 and 29 years old in good health and CMV-seronegative. Each CDR3 is given with its conserved first and last residue. D genes are given only for firm matches. Not all rows give a size; the values are once, few, many and, for expanded clones, a class.

clone size	V gene	J gene	D gene	CDR3 DNA	CDR3 protein
NA	TRBV18	TRBJ2-1	TRBD2	TGTGCCAGCTCGCCAAACGGGGGGGGTAACAATGAGCAGTTCTTC	CASSPNGGGNNEQFF
NA	TRBV19	TRBJ2-7	NA	TGTGCCACGGGGGAGGACTCCTACGAGCAGTACTTC	CATGEDSYEQYF
NA	TRBV5-1	TRBJ2-7	NA	TGCGCCAGCAGCTGGCGGCTTGGGAGCTCCTACGAGCAGTACTTC	CASSWRLGSSYEQYF
few	TRBV27	TRBJ2-7	NA	TGTGCCAGCAGCCCAAAGGACTCGTCCTACGAGCAGTACTTC	CASSPKDSSYEQYF
NA	TRBV25-1	TRBJ1-6	TRBD1	TGTGCCAGCAGTGAATCGTCAGGGACAGGGGTTGGTTCACCCCTCCACTTT	CASSESSGTGVGSPLHF
once	TRBV4-2	TRBJ1-3	NA	TGTGCCAGCAGCCAAGAAAGTTTGGCAGGAAACACCATATATTTT	CASSQESLAGNTIYF
NA	TRBV6-1	TRBJ2-3	TRBD2	TGTGCCAGCAGCCTCCTAGCGGGAGTGACAGATACGCAGTATTTT	CASSLLAGVTDTQYF
few	TRBV30	TRBJ1-2	NA	TGTGCCTGGAGTTCGGGGGACTTGAACTATGGCTACACCTTC	CAWSSGDLNYGYTF
NA	TRBV4-2	TRBJ2-1	NA	TGTGCCAGCAGCCAAGATCCCGTACTTAGTGAGCAGTTCTTC	CASSQDPVLSEQFF
NA	TRBV30	TRBJ2-1	NA	TGTGCCTGGAGCGCTGGAAGGGGTGAGCAGTTCTTC	CAWSAGRGEQFF
NA	TRBV11-3	TRBJ2-2	NA	TGTGCCAGCAGCTTATACGGGACCGGGGAGCTGTTTTTT	CASSLYGTGELFF
NA	TRBV5-1	TRBJ2-3	NA	TGCGCCAGCAGCTTGGTATCGGGTTCAACAGATACGCAGTATTTT	CASSLVSGSTDTQYF
NA	TRBV2	TRBJ2-3	NA	TGTGCCAGCAGTACAGGGCCAGATACGCAGTATTTT	CASSTGPDTQYF
NA	TRBV27	TRBJ2-1	NA	TGTGCCAGCCAGAGACAGGGAGGAAATGAGCAGTTCTTC	CASQRQGGNEQFF
NA	TRBV2	TRBJ1-6	TRBD1	TGTGCCAGCAGACTCCGACAGGGAGCCAATTCACCCCTCCACTTT	CASRLRQGANSPLHF
once	TRBV18	TRBJ2-5	TRBD1	TGTGCCAGCTCACCCGGACAGGGGGATGAGACCCAGTACTTC	CASSPGQGDETQYF
NA	TRBV7-9	TRBJ2-7	NA	TGTGCCAGCAGCTTAACAGGTACTCTCTACGAGCAGTACTTC	CASSLTGTLYEQYF
NA	TRBV6-5	TRBJ1-5	TRBD1	TGTGCCAGCAGTTATGACAGGGGCAGTCAGCCCCAGCATTTT	CASSYDRGSQPQHF
NA	TRBV27	TRBJ2-2	NA	TGTGCCAGCAGTCAAATCAGGGGGAACACCGGGGAGCTGTTTTTT	CASSQIRGNTGELFF
once	TRBV19	TRBJ1-2	NA	TGTGCCAGTAGTATATTGGATCGGCGGGGCTACACCTTC	CASSILDRRGYTF
NA	TRBV5-6	TRBJ1-5	NA	TGTGCCAGCAGCTTACGTTTGGGGGCCGGGGATCAGCCCCAGCATTTT	CASSLRLGAGDQPQHF
NA	TRBV6-5	TRBJ1-4	NA	TGTGCCAGCGGCAGGGCCCCAACTAATGAAAAACTGTTTTTT	CASGRAPTNEKLFF
once	TRBV18	TRBJ2-3	NA	TGTGCCAGCTCACCATTGTCGGCAGGGAGCACAGATACGCAGTATTTT	CASSPLSAGSTDTQYF
few	TRBV7-9	TRBJ1-2	TRBD1	TGTGCCAGCAGCTCCCGTGGGCAGGGGGCGCGGGACTATGGCTACACCTTC	CASSSRGQGARDYGYTF
once	TRBV11-2	TRBJ1-5	TRBD1	TGTGCCAGCAGCGCAGGGGGTCAGCCCCAGCATTTT	CASSAGGQPQHF
NA	TRBV11-2	TRBJ2-1	TRBD2	TGTGCCAGCAGCCTTAGCGGGGACTTCAATGAGCAGTTCTTC	CASSLSGDFNEQFF
NA	TRBV7-2	TRBJ1-2	NA	TGTGCCAGCAGCTTAGACCCCGGGACAAACTATGGCTACACCTTC	CASSLDPGTNYGYTF
NA	TRBV18	TRBJ2-2	NA	TGTGCCAGCTCACCCTGGGGGCGGAACACCGGGGAGCTGTTTTTT	CASSPWGRNTGELFF
NA	TRBV20-1	TRBJ1-2	NA	TGCAGTGCGCGGTCGATCGAAGGCTACACCTTC	CSARSIEGYTF
NA	TRBV5-3	TRBJ2-7	NA	TGTGCCAGAAGCGCAATAAGCGGGCGAAGCTCCTACGAGCAGTACTTC	CARSAISGRSSYEQYF
NA	TRBV21-1	TRBJ2-7	NA	TGTGCCAGCAGCCCCCCCCTCGAGCAGTACTTC	CASSPPLEQYF
few	TRBV6-4	TRBJ1-2	NA	TGTGCCAGCAGTGAAGAGGGTTACTATGGCTACACCTTC	CASSEEGYYGYTF
NA	TRBV29-1	TRBJ2-7	TRBD2	TGCAGCGTTGAGGCGGGACTAGCGGGAGAGGGGCAGCAGTACTTC	CSVEAGLAGEGQQYF
once	TRBV2	TRBJ1-4	NA	TGTGCCAGCTGCGACAATGGCGAAAAACTGTTTTTT	CASCDNGEKLFF
NA	TRBV6-1	TRBJ2-3	TRBD1	TGTGCCAGCAGTCCCGGACAGGTTGCAGATACGCAGTATTTT	CASSPGQVADTQYF
NA	TRBV7-3	TRBJ2-7	TRBD2	TGTGCCAGCAGCTTAGGGCCAAGCGGGATCAGCTCCTACGAGCAGTACTTC	CASSLGPSGISSYEQYF
once	TRBV28	TRBJ1-2	TRBD1	TGTGCCAGCAGTTTCCAGGCGGCCAGAGGGGGCGGAAGGAGCTATGGCTACACCTTC	CASSFQAARGGGRSYGYTF
NA	TRBV28	TRBJ2-1	TRBD2	TGTGCCAGCAGAGTAGCGGGAGGGCCATGGATCTTC	CASRVAGGPWIF
NA	TRBV10-3	TRBJ2-3	NA	TGTGCCATCGGGGCGACCCCTGCGATAGATACGCAGTATTTT	CAIGATPAIDTQYF
NA	TRBV10-1	TRBJ2-3	TRBD2	TGCGCCAGCAGCACTAGCGGGAGAATGGATACGCAGTATTTT	CASSTSGRMDTQYF
NA	TRBV28	TRBJ2-7	NA	TGTGCCAGTACTCGTACCTACGAGCAGTACTTC	CASTRTYEQYF
NA	TRBV5-6	TRBJ2-3	TRBD2	TGTGCCAGCATCAAAAGACTAGCGGACACAAGGTCAGGGACAGATACGCAGTATTTT	CASIKRLADTRSGTDTQYF
NA	TRBV19	TRBJ1-4	TRBD1	TGTGCCAGCCGACAGGGGGACGAAAAACTGTTTTTT	CASRQGDEKLFF
many	TRBV10-1	TRBJ2-7	TRBD2	TGCGCCAGCAGTGACTGGCGGGGGTCCGAGCAGTACTTC	CASSDWRGSEQYF
NA	TRBV28	TRBJ2-1	NA	TGTGCCAGCAGTTCCACCTTTGGAGGGGCAGTATACAATGAGCAGTTCTTC	CASSSTFGGAVYNEQFF
NA	TRBV6-5	TRBJ2-1	TRBD2	TGTGCCAGCAGTTACTCGGCGGGAGGCTTAAATGAGCAGTTCTTC	CASSYSAGGLNEQFF
NA	TRBV4-1	TRBJ2-3	NA	TGCGCCAGCAGCCAAGATAAGGCGGCTTCGGAACCTTTGACAGATACGCAGTATTTT	CASSQDKAASEPLTDTQYF
once	TRBV4-1	TRBJ2-1	NA	TGCGCCAGCAGCCAAATCAACAATGAGCAGTTCTTC	CASSQINNEQFF
once	TRBV14	TRBJ1-2	TRBD1	TGTGCCAGCAGCCCGGGACAGTCTAACTATGGCTACACCTTC	CASSPGQSNYGYTF
NA	TRBV4-1	TRBJ2-7	NA	TGCGCCAGCAGCCAAGAACACCAGGGTGTAACCTACGAGCAGTACTTC	CASSQEHQGVTYEQYF
NA	TRBV5-5	TRBJ1-5	NA	TGTGCCAGCAGCTTGGTCTGGTCCAGGGGACATCAGCCCCAGCATTTT	CASSLVWSRGHQPQHF
once	TRBV30	TRBJ1-5	NA	TGTGCCTGCCAGAGGGGGGGAAATAGCAATCAGCCCCAGCATTTT	CACQRGGNSNQPQHF
NA	TRBV9	TRBJ2-1	NA	TGTGCCAGCAGCGTGGGTCTAGTCAATGAGCAGTTCTTC	CASSVGLVNEQFF
NA	TRBV6-6	TRBJ1-2	NA	TGTGCCAGCAGTTATCGGACACGGACCAATGGCTACACCTTC	CASSYRTRTNGYTF
NA	TRBV19	TRBJ2-7	NA	TGTGCCTCCGGTGGGGGCCATCTATACGAGCAGTACTTC	CASGGGHLYEQYF